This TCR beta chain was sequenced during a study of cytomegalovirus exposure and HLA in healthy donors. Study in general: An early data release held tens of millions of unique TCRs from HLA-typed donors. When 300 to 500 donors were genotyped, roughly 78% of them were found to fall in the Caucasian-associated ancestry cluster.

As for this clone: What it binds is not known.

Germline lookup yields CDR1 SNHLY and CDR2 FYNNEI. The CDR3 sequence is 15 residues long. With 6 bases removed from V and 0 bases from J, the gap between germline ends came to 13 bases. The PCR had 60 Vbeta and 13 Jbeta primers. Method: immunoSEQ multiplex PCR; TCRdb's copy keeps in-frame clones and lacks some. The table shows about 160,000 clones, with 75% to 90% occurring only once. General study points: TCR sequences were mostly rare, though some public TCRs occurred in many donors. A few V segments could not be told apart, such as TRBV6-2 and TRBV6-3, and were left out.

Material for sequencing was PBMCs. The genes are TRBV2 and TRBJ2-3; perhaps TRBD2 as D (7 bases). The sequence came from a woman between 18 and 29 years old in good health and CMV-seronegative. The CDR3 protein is CASRDGGPSTDTQYF. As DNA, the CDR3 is TGTGCCAGCAGGGACGGGGGGCCCAGCACAGATACGCAGTATTTT.